The 20 T cell receptor beta chains reported below all come from one sample, sequenced in a study of cytomegalovirus exposure and HLA in healthy donors. Primers for the PCR totalled 60 Vbeta and 13 Jbeta. Generated by immunoSEQ multiplex PCR, the TCRdb table keeps only in-frame clones and is missing some. The table lists roughly 100,000 clones, roughly four fifths of them singletons, with approximately 3.7% in the top ten. The sample comprised PBMCs. These receptor sequences come from a man between 60 and 75 years old in good health and CMV-seronegative.

The chain carries TRBV19 and TRBJ2-2; TRBD1 might be the D (7 bases). The CDR3 extends over 16 amino acids. V gave up 3 bases and J gave up 0 bases, with 11 bases separating them. Germline V lookup: CDR1 LNHDA, CDR2 SQIVND (reference sequence). The CDR3 is CASSIPGGSNTGELFF. The CDR3 region has the DNA TGTGCCAGTAGTATCCCAGGGGGGTCGAACACCGGGGAGCTGTTTTTT.

J is TRBJ1-2 and V is TRBV23-1, with 9 bases matching TRBD1. TRBV23-1 is flagged as an ORF with uncertain function. The junction had 7 bases not matched to a gene; V was cut back by 2 bases and J by 6 bases. CDR3 length: 15 amino acids. CDR3 protein: CASSQQGTGKHGYTF. The CDR3 DNA reads as TGCGCCAGCAGTCAACAAGGGACAGGGAAGCATGGCTACACCTTC.

This clone was found a few times. This sequence joins TRBV15 and TRBJ1-1; the D is unclear. V was shortened by 2 bases and J by 1 base, with 8 bases between the two germline ends. The CDR3 is made up of 14 amino acids. Germline V gene data show CDR1 as LNHNV and CDR2 as YYDKDF (reference sequence). CDR3 amino acids: CATSRTLGNTEAFF. CDR3 nucleotides: TGTGCCACCAGCAGAACCCTAGGGAACACTGAAGCTTTCTTT.

This clone was counted a single time. The V and J genes are TRBV6-5 and TRBJ1-5, with TRBD1 identical over 8 bases. The CDR3 length is 14 residues. Trimming cost V 6 bases and J 7 bases; bases outside gene matches: 8. Per germline, CDR1 MNHEY and CDR2 SVGAGI. CDR3 DNA sequence: TGTGCCAGCAGCTTCGGACAGGGCAGCCAGCCCCAGCATTTT. This sequence encodes CASSFGQGSQPQHF.

CDR3 bases: TGTGCCAGCAGCTCCGGACAGGACCACAGGGAGACCCAGTACTTC. Protein product: CASSSGQDHRETQYF. This chain links TRBV11-3 with TRBJ2-5; 7 nucleotides agree with TRBD1. V was clipped by 4 bases and J by 5 bases; unmatched bases: 10. Germline V gene sequence: CDR1 SGHNT, CDR2 YENEEA. The CDR3 spans 15 residues.

The rearrangement links TRBV23-1 to TRBJ1-5, with 8 bases matching TRBD1. TRBV23-1 is an open reading frame whose function is uncertain. J lost 5 bases, V lost 8 bases, and 8 bases had no gene match. This CDR3 spans 14 amino acids. The CDR3 loop reads CASAQGGTDQPQHF. Written as DNA, the CDR3 is TGCGCCAGCGCACAGGGGGGGACGGATCAGCCCCAGCATTTT.

This clone was counted once. The J gene is TRBJ1-2, the V gene TRBV7-2; D is possibly TRBD1 (5 bases). Germline lookup yields CDR1 SGHTA and CDR2 FQGNSA. V was pared by 5 bases and J by 4 bases, with 17 bases between. This CDR3 comprises 15 residues. CDR3 loop: CASSVPRGGAYGYTF. The CDR3 DNA reads TGTGCCAGCAGCGTACCGCGGGGGGGAGCCTATGGCTACACCTTC.

This chain links TRBV10-3 with TRBJ1-2; D is unresolved. Trimming took 4 bases from V and 8 from J, leaving 14 bases between them. Germline V gene data show CDR1 as ENHRY and CDR2 as SYGVKD. This CDR3 comprises 13 residues. The CDR3 sequence is CAISAASTMGYTF. The CDR3 nucleotides are TGTGCCATCAGTGCGGCCAGTACTATGGGCTACACCTTC.

This clone came up once. The chain joins TRBV18 to TRBJ2-6; the D gene is possibly TRBD1 (6 bases). Germline CDR1 reads KGHSH; CDR2 reads LQKENI. The CDR3 totals 15 residues. V lost 5 bases and J lost 3, with 11 bases in between. The CDR3 loop reads CASSSTGVGANVLTF. CDR3 DNA: TGTGCCAGCTCATCGACAGGAGTTGGGGCCAACGTCCTGACTTTC.

The chain links TRBV19 to TRBJ1-5; 9 bases fit TRBD1. The CDR3 sequence is 15 residues long. Per the germline V gene, CDR1 is LNHDA and CDR2 is SQIVND (reference sequence). The junction had 7 bases not matched to a gene; V was cut back by 6 bases and J by 4 bases. This chain's CDR3 is CASSLGQGLNQPQHF. For the CDR3, the DNA is TGTGCCAGTAGCCTCGGACAGGGGTTGAATCAGCCCCAGCATTTT.

The chain uses TRBV19 and TRBJ1-2; 10 bases are shared with TRBD1. Germline V gives CDR1 LNHDA, CDR2 SQIVND (reference sequence). Losses at the gene ends were 9 bases for V and 6 bases for J; bases not matched to a gene: 10. This CDR3 spans 14 amino acids. CDR3 DNA: TGTGCCAGCCGGGACCCGGGACAGGGGAATGGCTACACCTTC. Translating it yields CASRDPGQGNGYTF. Full variable domain (rest looked up from reference TRBV19 and TRBJ1-2): DGGITQSPKYLFRKEGQNVTLSCEQNLNHDAMYWYRQDPGQGLRLIYYSQIVNDFQKGDIAEGYSVSREKKESFPLTVTSAQKNPTAFYLCASRDPGQGNGYTFGSGTRLTVV.

This rearrangement joins TRBV15 to TRBJ1-1, with D unresolved. V was trimmed by 1 base and J by 6 bases, leaving 12 bases between them. This CDR3 region has 14 residues. Germline lookup yields CDR1 LNHNV and CDR2 YYDKDF (reference sequence). CDR3: CATSRVGGRAEAFF. The CDR3 bases are TGTGCCACCAGCAGAGTCGGCGGGAGAGCTGAAGCTTTCTTT.

The chain recombines TRBV27 with TRBJ1-5, with TRBD1 as a possible D gene (6 bases). V was cut by 5 bases and J by 3 bases, with 14 bases left in between. The germline CDR1 and CDR2 sequences are MNHEY and SMNVEV (reference sequence). The length of the CDR3 is 15 residues. CDR3 amino acids: CASSGGGLVNQPQHF. CDR3 DNA sequence: TGTGCCAGCAGTGGGGGGGGGCTGGTCAATCAGCCCCAGCATTTT.

The chain uses TRBV28 and TRBJ2-7; 7 positions match TRBD1. CDR1 MDHEN and CDR2 SYDVKM come from the germline V gene. The CDR3 consists of 14 residues. J lost 1 base, V lost 8 bases, and 8 bases had no gene match. CDR3 nucleotide sequence: TGTGCCAGCGGAATTAGACAGGGATCCTACGAGCAGTACTTC. Protein product: CASGIRQGSYEQYF.

The chain joins TRBV4-2 to TRBJ1-1; unclear D gene. Germline V gene lookup returns CDR1 LGHNA and CDR2 YNFKEQ. CDR3 length equals 16 residues. Trimming shortened V by 4 bases and J by 4 bases, and 19 bases separated the two germline ends. Here the CDR3 DNA reads TGTGCCAGCAGCCCCGCTGGCGGAGGGTCGGTCACTGAAGCTTTCTTT. Protein: CASSPAGGGSVTEAFF.

The V and J genes are TRBV11-2 and TRBJ1-3; 7 bases fit TRBD1. The V gene's germline CDR1 is SGHAT and CDR2 FQNNGV. This CDR3 comprises 15 residues. Trimming removed 3 bases from V and 6 bases from J; junction bases left unmatched: 8. The CDR3 protein is CASSFTSGTVNTIYF. Written as DNA, the CDR3 is TGTGCCAGCAGCTTCACCTCCGGGACAGTAAACACCATATATTTT.

The chain recombines TRBV4-2 with TRBJ2-5; 7 nucleotides line up with TRBD2. V was clipped by 3 bases and J by 1 base; unmatched bases: 5. From germline, CDR1 is LGHNA and CDR2 YNFKEQ. The CDR3 runs to 15 residues. CDR3 in amino acids: CASSQRAGTQETQYF. In nucleotides, the CDR3 is TGTGCCAGCAGCCAGCGAGCGGGGACCCAAGAGACCCAGTACTTC.

This clone has only a few counts. V and J are TRBV10-3 and TRBJ1-1; D is unresolved. Germline V gene sequence: CDR1 ENHRY, CDR2 SYGVKD. The CDR3 covers 12 residues. V was clipped by 6 bases and J by 3 bases, with 8 bases between them. The CDR3 spells CAIRGVDTEAFF. CDR3 nucleotide sequence: TGTGCCATCAGGGGCGTAGACACTGAAGCTTTCTTT.

This clone was observed once. V is TRBV10-3 and J is TRBJ2-7; 8 nucleotides agree with TRBD1. The CDR3 length is 14 residues. Germline assignment: CDR1 ENHRY and CDR2 SYGVKD. Unmatched junction bases numbered 7, after V lost 3 bases and J lost 6 bases. In DNA form, the CDR3 reads TGTGCCATCAGTGATGACAGGGGTCATGTCGAGCAGTACTTC. It codes for CAISDDRGHVEQYF.

This clone turned up a few times. This rearrangement joins TRBV5-1 to TRBJ1-1; D is unclear. The CDR3 contains 13 residues. With 0 bases removed from V and 4 bases from J, the gap between germline ends came to 7 bases. Germline CDR1 reads SGHRS; CDR2 reads YFSETQ. CDR3 DNA: TGCGCCAGCAGCTTGGCGGGGTCCACTGAAGCTTTCTTT. Residues: CASSLAGSTEAFF.